Each of the 15 T cell receptor beta chains below was sequenced from the same sample in a study of blood T cell repertoires in COVID-19. Profiling relied on immunoSEQ multiplex PCR, and the TCRdb table lists in-frame clones only, not all of them. The sample contains roughly 69,000 clones, around nine tenths of which appear only once. The sequenced material came from peripheral blood. Receptors were obtained from a man in his forties or fifties with active COVID-19.

The J gene is TRBJ1-6, the V gene TRBV27; the D gene is possibly TRBD1 (6 bases). Trimming removed 6 bases from V and 8 bases from J, with 14 bases in between. Germline V CDR1 and CDR2: MNHEY, SMNVEV (reference sequence). This CDR3 is 14 amino acids long. The CDR3 coding sequence is TGTGCCAGCAGAACCAGGGGTTTCTATTCACCCCTCCACTTT. It specifies CASRTRGFYSPLHF.

This clone occurred a few times. This chain joins TRBV11-2 and TRBJ1-1; D not resolved. This CDR3 is built from 13 residues. Germline V gene lookup returns CDR1 SGHAT and CDR2 FQNNGV. V dropped 4 bases and J dropped 5 bases, with 11 bases sitting between them. CDR3 sequence: CASSSQGGTEAFF. The CDR3 DNA sequence: TGTGCCAGCAGCTCACAAGGAGGGACTGAAGCTTTCTTT.

The chain is built from TRBV7-2 and TRBJ2-7; TRBD2 matches at 10 bases. The CDR3 has 16 amino acids. Germline lookup yields CDR1 SGHTA and CDR2 FQGNSA. The junction had 3 bases not matched to a gene; V was cut back by 1 base and J by 0 bases. CDR3 DNA: TGTGCCAGCAGCTTAGAGTCTAGCGGGAGCTCCTACGAGCAGTACTTC. Residues: CASSLESSGSSYEQYF.

J is TRBJ2-2 and V is TRBV3-1 (or the pseudogene TRBV3-2), with 8 bases lining up with TRBD1. V gave up 4 bases and J gave up 6 bases; unmatched junction bases: 7. CDR3 length: 15 amino acids. Germline V CDR1 and CDR2: LGHDT, YNNKEL (reference sequence). The CDR3 coding sequence is TGTGCCAGCAGCCCCCCGGACAGGGAGCCCGGGGAGCTGTTTTTT. This codes for CASSPPDREPGELFF.

The V call is TRBV3-1 (or the pseudogene TRBV3-2), the J call TRBJ1-1, with TRBD1 as a possible D gene (5 bases). This CDR3 has 15 amino acids. Germline CDR1 reads LGHDT; CDR2 reads YNNKEL (reference sequence). Trimming pared 4 bases from V and 3 bases from J, leaving 15 bases between. CDR3 amino acids: CASSPLGAGDTEAFF. CDR3 nucleotides: TGTGCCAGCAGCCCCTTAGGGGCTGGTGACACTGAAGCTTTCTTT.

The V and J genes are TRBV2 and TRBJ2-2; 13 positions agree with TRBD2. V gave up 6 bases and J gave up 7 bases; unmatched junction bases: 11. CDR1 SNHLY and CDR2 FYNNEI come from the germline V gene. The CDR3 extends over 17 amino acids. DNA for the CDR3: TGTGCCAGCAGGTCAACACTAGCGGGGGGGCTGAGCGGGGAGCTGTTTTTT. Protein: CASRSTLAGGLSGELFF.

In DNA form, the CDR3 reads TGTGCCAGCAGCTTACAGGGACAGAACTATGGCTACACCTTC. This encodes CASSLQGQNYGYTF. V and J are TRBV11-2 and TRBJ1-2; the match to TRBD1 covers 7 bases. Germline loops: CDR1 SGHAT, CDR2 FQNNGV. Trimming took 2 bases from V and 2 from J; bases not matched to a gene: 2. This CDR3 contains 14 residues.

The J gene is TRBJ2-7, the V gene TRBV28; no firm D call. CDR3 size: 14 residues. CDR1 is MDHEN, CDR2 SYDVKM, per germline. Trimming cost V 2 bases and J 6 bases, with 14 bases left between them. This CDR3 reads CASSLVQLGLEQYF. The DNA of the CDR3 is TGTGCCAGCAGTTTAGTCCAATTGGGCCTCGAGCAGTACTTC.

V is TRBV29-1 and J is TRBJ1-2; the match to TRBD1 covers 7 bases. V shed 6 bases and J 7 bases; nucleotides not matched to a gene: 8. This CDR3 spans 12 amino acids. CDR1 and CDR2 (germline): SQVTM, ANQGSEA. DNA of the CDR3: TGCAGCGTAATGACAGGGACAAGTGGCTACACCTTC. Its translation is CSVMTGTSGYTF.

This chain uses TRBV5-1 with TRBJ2-5; 7 bases line up with TRBD2. This CDR3 comprises 16 residues. The junction had 6 bases not matched to a gene; V was cut back by 1 base and J by 0 bases. In germline, CDR1 is SGHRS, CDR2 YFSETQ. The CDR3 loop reads CASSLIGGGYQETQYF. Written as DNA, the CDR3 is TGCGCCAGCAGCTTGATCGGCGGGGGTTACCAAGAGACCCAGTACTTC.

The V and J genes are TRBV18 and TRBJ2-7; D is possibly TRBD2 (5 bases). This CDR3 comprises 14 residues. CDR1 and CDR2 (germline): KGHSH, LQKENI. V dropped 3 bases and J dropped 3 bases, with 12 bases sitting between them. The DNA for the CDR3 is TGTGCCAGCTCACCTCGTGAGGGTGGCTACGAGCAGTACTTC. Translation: CASSPREGGYEQYF.

This clone occurred once. The CDR3 DNA is TGTGCCAGCAGAAACTCTAGCTCTGGAAACACCATATATTTT. It encodes CASRNSSSGNTIYF. The chain has TRBV5-4 and TRBJ1-3; D is undetermined. V dropped 5 bases and J dropped 0 bases, with 9 bases sitting between them. CDR1 SGHNT and CDR2 YYREEE come from the germline V gene (reference sequence). This CDR3 is 14 amino acids long.

This chain uses TRBV6-2 or TRBV6-3 with TRBJ2-7; D is perhaps TRBD1 (5 bases). CDR1 and CDR2 from the germline V gene are MNHEY and SVGEGT. Between the trimmed V and J ends, which lost 5 bases and 3 bases, there was a span of 17 bases. The CDR3 runs to 15 residues. This CDR3 is CASSQERFQGYEQYF. The CDR3 region has the DNA TGTGCCAGCAGTCAAGAAAGGTTCCAGGGCTACGAGCAGTACTTC.

The V gene is TRBV30, the J gene TRBJ1-5, with D perhaps matching TRBD1 (6 bases). CDR3 length: 15 amino acids. Germline CDR1 GTSNPN, CDR2 SVGIG (reference sequence). V lost 2 bases to trimming and J lost 5 bases, with 16 bases between them. This CDR3 is CAWSSTGSIDQPQHF. The CDR3 DNA reads TGTGCCTGGAGTTCGACAGGTAGTATCGATCAGCCCCAGCATTTT.

This clone was observed once. This rearrangement joins TRBV14 to TRBJ2-6, with unresolved D. The CDR3 runs to 16 residues. V was shortened by 4 bases and J by 1 base, with 11 bases between the two germline ends. Germline lookup yields CDR1 SGHDN and CDR2 FVKESK. The CDR3 DNA reads as TGTGCCAGCAGCCCGAGAGTTCCTTCTGGGGCCAACGTCCTGACTTTC. Protein: CASSPRVPSGANVLTF.